The clone carrying this TCR beta chain is classed as medium-sized (0.01 to 0.1%). Antigen unknown. General observations from the study: Tumor-infiltrating Treg TCR alpha and beta sequences overlapped most with tumor naive CD4+ T cells, then blood naive. The larger-cohort validation was restricted to a single TCR beta V-J rearrangement rather than whole repertoires.

The V gene's germline CDR1 is SGHRS and CDR2 YFSETQ. The CDR3 sequence is 14 residues long. Trimming took 4 bases from V and 8 from J; bases not matched to a gene: 6. Constant-region reverse primers amplified full-length variable regions, followed by semi-nested Nested Universal Primer A PCR. TCRdb re-derived calls from the 5' RACE reads in MiXCR, one entry per CDR3 protein. The repertoire holds around 30,000 distinct CDR3 sequences, with roughly 24% as singletons. This receptor was taken from a female donor with breast cancer. Sequenced material: naive CD4+ T cells sorted from a lymph node. The subset was: naive CD4+ T cells, CD4+CD45RA+CD25-. This chain links TRBV5-1 with TRBJ1-2; 12 bases are a match to TRBD1. The CDR3 region is CASSTGQGAKGYTF. CDR3 in DNA: TGCGCCAGCAGCACGGGACAGGGGGCGAAGGGCTACACCTTC.